The 4 T cell receptor beta chains below were found in one sample sequenced in a study of blood T cell repertoires in COVID-19. Clones were read by immunoSEQ multiplex PCR, and TCRdb kept only the in-frame ones, dropping some. The repertoire holds 70,000 or so clones, with roughly 90% as singletons. The specimen was peripheral blood. The receptor set was obtained from a man aged 50 to 60 with acute or convalescent COVID-19.

The genes are TRBV6-5 and TRBJ2-3; tentatively, D is TRBD1 (5 bases). Trimming shortened V by 4 bases and J by 1 base, and 9 bases separated the two germline ends. This CDR3 region has 14 residues. Germline CDR1 MNHEY, CDR2 SVGAGI. The CDR3, as DNA: TGTGCCAGCAGTTCCCCCAGGGGCACAGATACGCAGTATTTT. Its translation: CASSSPRGTDTQYF.

The CDR3 reads CASNLARREGSGQETQYF. CDR3 sequence (DNA): TGTGCCAGCAACCTCGCGAGGCGCGAGGGCAGTGGCCAAGAGACCCAGTACTTC. The J gene is TRBJ2-5, the V gene TRBV3-1 (or the pseudogene TRBV3-2); D is perhaps TRBD2 (5 bases). Trimming took 7 bases from V and 1 from J, leaving 25 bases between them. This CDR3 has 18 amino acids. Germline lookup yields CDR1 LGHDT and CDR2 YNNKEL (reference sequence).

The chain carries TRBV9 and TRBJ2-1, with a tentative D call TRBD2 (6 bases). This CDR3 spans 15 amino acids. Germline V gene lookup returns CDR1 SGDLS and CDR2 YYNGEE. V was clipped by 0 bases and J by 8 bases, with 15 bases between them. The CDR3 DNA sequence: TGTGCCAGCAGCGTAGATTGGCCAGGCGGGGATGAGCAGTTCTTC. It yields the protein CASSVDWPGGDEQFF. Complete variable domain (other parts from reference TRBV9 and TRBJ2-1): DSGVTQTPKHLITATGQRVTLRCSPRSGDLSVYWYQQSLDQGLQFLIQYYNGEERAKGNILERFSAQQFPDLHSELNLSSLELGDSALYFCASSVDWPGGDEQFFGPGTRLTVL.

This clone was counted between two and nine times. The chain employs TRBV2 and TRBJ2-5, with 15 bases fitting TRBD2. Looked up from germline, CDR1 is SNHLY and CDR2 is FYNNEI. The CDR3 runs to 18 residues. The V segment lost 7 bases and the J segment 9 bases; nucleotides outside the gene matches: 18. The CDR3 bases are TGTGCCAGCACCCTACAGGGGGGACTAGCGGGGGGTTCCCAGCCCCAGTACTTC. Protein sequence: CASTLQGGLAGGSQPQYF.